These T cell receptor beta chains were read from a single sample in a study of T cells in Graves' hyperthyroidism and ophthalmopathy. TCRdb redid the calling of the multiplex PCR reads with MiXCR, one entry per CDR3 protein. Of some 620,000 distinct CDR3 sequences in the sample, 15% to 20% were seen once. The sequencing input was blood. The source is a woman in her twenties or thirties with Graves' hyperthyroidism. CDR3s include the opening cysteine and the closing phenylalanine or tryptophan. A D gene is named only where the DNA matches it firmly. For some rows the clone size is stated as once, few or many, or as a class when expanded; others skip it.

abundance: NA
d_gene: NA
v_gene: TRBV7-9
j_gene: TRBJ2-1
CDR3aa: CASSSPRSRSYNEQFF
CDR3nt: TGTGCCAGCAGCTCCCCAAGGAGCCGCTCCTACAATGAGCAGTTCTTC

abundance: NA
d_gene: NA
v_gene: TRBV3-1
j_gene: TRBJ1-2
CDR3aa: CASSQSTHRVGYGYTF
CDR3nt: TGTGCCAGCAGCCAATCCACGCACAGGGTGGGCTATGGCTACACCTTC

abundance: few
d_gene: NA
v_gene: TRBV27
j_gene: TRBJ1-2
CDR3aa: CASSLGGGKIGGYTF
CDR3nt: TGTGCCAGCAGTTTGGGAGGGGGAAAGATAGGCGGCTACACCTTC

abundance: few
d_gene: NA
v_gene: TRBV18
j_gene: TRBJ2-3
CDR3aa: CASSRQKGTDTQYF
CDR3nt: TGTGCCAGCTCACGGCAAAAGGGCACAGATACGCAGTATTTT

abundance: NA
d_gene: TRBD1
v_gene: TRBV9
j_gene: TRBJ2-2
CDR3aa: CASSPQGARHTGELFF
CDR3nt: TGTGCCAGCAGCCCTCAGGGGGCAAGGCACACCGGGGAGCTGTTTTTT

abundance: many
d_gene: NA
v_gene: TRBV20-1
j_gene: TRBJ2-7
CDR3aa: CSATRISSYEQYF
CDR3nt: TGCAGTGCCACTCGAATATCGTCCTACGAGCAGTACTTC

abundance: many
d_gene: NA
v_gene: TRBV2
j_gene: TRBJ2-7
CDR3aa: CASGEGYEQYF
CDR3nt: TGTGCCAGTGGAGAAGGCTACGAGCAGTACTTC

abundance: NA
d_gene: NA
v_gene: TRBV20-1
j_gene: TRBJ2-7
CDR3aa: CSARRKGGRYEQYF
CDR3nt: TGCAGTGCTAGAAGGAAGGGCGGCCGCTACGAGCAGTACTTC

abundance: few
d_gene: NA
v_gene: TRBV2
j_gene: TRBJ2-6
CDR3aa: CASRENRGANVLTF
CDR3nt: TGTGCCAGCAGAGAGAATAGAGGGGCCAACGTCCTGACTTTC

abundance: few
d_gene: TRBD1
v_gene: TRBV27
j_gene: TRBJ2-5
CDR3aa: CASRGTGGQETQYF
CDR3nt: TGTGCCAGCAGGGGGACAGGGGGCCAGGAGACCCAGTACTTC

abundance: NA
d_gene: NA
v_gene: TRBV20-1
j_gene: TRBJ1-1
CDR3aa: CSANREETEAFF
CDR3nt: TGCAGTGCTAACCGGGAAGAAACTGAAGCTTTCTTT

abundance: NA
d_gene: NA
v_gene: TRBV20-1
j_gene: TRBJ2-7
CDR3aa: CSARDPGDGPYEQYF
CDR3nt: TGCAGTGCTAGAGATCCTGGGGACGGTCCCTACGAGCAGTACTTC

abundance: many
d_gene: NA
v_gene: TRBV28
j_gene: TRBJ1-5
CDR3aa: CASSLYQDRNQPQHF
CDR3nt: TGTGCCAGCAGTTTATATCAGGACCGGAATCAGCCCCAGCATTTT

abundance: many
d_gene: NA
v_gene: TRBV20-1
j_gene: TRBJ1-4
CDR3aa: CSARQYEKLFF
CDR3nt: TGCAGTGCTCGGCAATACGAAAAACTGTTTTTT

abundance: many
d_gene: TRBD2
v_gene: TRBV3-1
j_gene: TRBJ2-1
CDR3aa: CASSPLSAGGSEQFF
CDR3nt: TGTGCCAGCAGCCCCCTGTCGGCGGGAGGTTCAGAGCAGTTCTTC

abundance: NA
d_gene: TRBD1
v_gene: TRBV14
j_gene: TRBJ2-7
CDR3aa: CASSPTGTANYEQYF
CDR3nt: TGTGCCAGCAGCCCGACCGGGACAGCTAACTACGAGCAGTACTTC

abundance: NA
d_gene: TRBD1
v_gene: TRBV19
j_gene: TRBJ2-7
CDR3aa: CASSPQQQGGHYEQYF
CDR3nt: TGTGCCAGTAGTCCCCAACAACAGGGGGGCCACTACGAGCAGTACTTC

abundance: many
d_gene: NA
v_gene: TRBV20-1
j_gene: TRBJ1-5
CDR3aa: CSASPPGGSASQHF
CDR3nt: TGCAGTGCTAGCCCACCGGGGGGATCGGCGTCCCAGCATTTT

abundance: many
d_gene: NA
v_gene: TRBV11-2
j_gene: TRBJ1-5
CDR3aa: CASSIDKNQPQHF
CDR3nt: TGTGCCAGCAGCATCGACAAAAATCAGCCCCAGCATTTT

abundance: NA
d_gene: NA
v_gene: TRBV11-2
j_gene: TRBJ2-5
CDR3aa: CASSFRRTAIQETQYF
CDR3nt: TGTGCCAGCAGCTTTAGAAGGACAGCTATACAAGAGACCCAGTACTTC

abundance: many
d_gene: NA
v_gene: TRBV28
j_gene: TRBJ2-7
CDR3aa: CASKYRRLTLYEQYF
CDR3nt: TGTGCCAGCAAATATAGGAGACTGACCCTGTACGAGCAGTACTTC

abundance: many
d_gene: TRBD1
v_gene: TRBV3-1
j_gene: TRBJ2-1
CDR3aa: CASSGRDRGLGNEQFF
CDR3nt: TGTGCCAGCAGCGGACGGGACAGGGGGTTAGGTAATGAGCAGTTCTTC

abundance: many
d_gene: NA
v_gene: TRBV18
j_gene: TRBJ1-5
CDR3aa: CASSPSDQPQHF
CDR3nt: TGTGCCAGCTCACCATCCGATCAGCCCCAGCATTTT

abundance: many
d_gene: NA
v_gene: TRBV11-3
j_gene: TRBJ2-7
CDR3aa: CASSSRGLGRSSYEQYF
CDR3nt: TGTGCCAGCAGCTCTCGGGGACTGGGTAGGAGCTCCTACGAGCAGTACTTC

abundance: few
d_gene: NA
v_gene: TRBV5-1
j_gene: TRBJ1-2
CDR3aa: CASSFSGAPAYGYTF
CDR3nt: TGCGCCAGCAGCTTTTCTGGGGCTCCCGCCTATGGCTACACCTTC

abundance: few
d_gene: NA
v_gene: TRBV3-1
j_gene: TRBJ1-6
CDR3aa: CASSQNAARTNSPLHF
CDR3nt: TGTGCCAGCAGCCAAAACGCCGCACGGACGAATTCACCCCTCCACTTT

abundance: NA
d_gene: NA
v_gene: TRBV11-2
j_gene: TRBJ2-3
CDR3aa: CASSLFSGTQYF
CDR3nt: TGTGCCAGCAGCCTTTTCTCGGGTACGCAGTATTTT

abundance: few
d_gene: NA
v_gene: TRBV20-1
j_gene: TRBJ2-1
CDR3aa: CSARDFGASNEQFF
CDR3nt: TGCAGTGCTAGAGATTTCGGGGCTTCCAATGAGCAGTTCTTC

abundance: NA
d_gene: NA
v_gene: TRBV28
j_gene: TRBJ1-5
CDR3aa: CASSKTKLSNQPQHF
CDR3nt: TGTGCCAGCAGCAAAACAAAACTTAGCAATCAGCCCCAGCATTTT

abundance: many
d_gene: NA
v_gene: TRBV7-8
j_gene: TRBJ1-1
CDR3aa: CASSPAVGRAAEAFF
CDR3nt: TGTGCCAGCAGCCCTGCAGTGGGAAGGGCGGCTGAAGCTTTCTTT

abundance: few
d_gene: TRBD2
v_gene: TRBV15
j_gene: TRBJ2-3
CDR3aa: CATSRVGGTDTDTQYF
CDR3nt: TGTGCCACCAGCAGAGTGGGGGGGACCGACACAGATACGCAGTATTTT

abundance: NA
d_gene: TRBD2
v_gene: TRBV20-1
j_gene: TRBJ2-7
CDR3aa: CSARRDYAYEQYF
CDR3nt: TGCAGTGCTAGACGGGACTACGCCTACGAGCAGTACTTC

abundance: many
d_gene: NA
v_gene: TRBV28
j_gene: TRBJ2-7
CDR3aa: CASSLPSLGLRKENGKQYF
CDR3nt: TGTGCCAGCAGTCTCCCCTCCCTCGGGCTCAGGAAGGAAAACGGCAAGCAGTACTTC

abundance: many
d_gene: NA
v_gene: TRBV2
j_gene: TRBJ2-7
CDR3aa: CASDNAYEQYF
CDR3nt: TGTGCCAGCGACAATGCCTACGAGCAGTACTTC

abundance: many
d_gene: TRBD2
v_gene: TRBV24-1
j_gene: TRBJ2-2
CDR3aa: CATSAGLAGNANTGELFF
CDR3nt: TGTGCCACCAGCGCGGGACTAGCGGGTAACGCGAACACCGGGGAGCTGTTTTTT

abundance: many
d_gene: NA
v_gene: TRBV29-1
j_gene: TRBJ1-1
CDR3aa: CSVSPETNTEAFF
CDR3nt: TGCAGCGTTAGTCCCGAGACGAACACTGAAGCTTTCTTT

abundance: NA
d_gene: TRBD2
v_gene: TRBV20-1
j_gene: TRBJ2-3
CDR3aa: CSARDFLAGVGDTQYF
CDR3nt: TGCAGTGCTAGAGATTTCCTAGCGGGAGTGGGAGATACGCAGTATTTT